This TCR beta chain came from a study of T-cell reconstitution after alpha-beta-depleted transplantation in children. For TCRbeta, the library was prepared with unique molecular identifiers. A single record per CDR3 protein comes from TCRdb applying MiXCR to the PCR reads. Of almost 600,000 distinct CDR3 sequences listed, 25% to 30% are singletons. Study-wide results and caveats: Surviving recipient cells, namely T cells and thymic progenitors, were the source of high day-60 TCRbeta diversity in some patients. Newly produced T cells mostly accounted for T-cell counts and diversity one year post-transplant.

The CDR3 is 15 amino acids. Germline V gene data show CDR1 as MNHEY and CDR2 as SMNVEV (reference sequence). V gave up 3 bases and J gave up 7 bases; unmatched junction bases: 9. On this clonotype: Its antigen is still unknown.

The chain joins TRBV27 to TRBJ1-1, with 9 nucleotides matching TRBD1. This clonotype originated in a boy under two years old with Wiskott-Aldrich syndrome, due to receive a stem cell transplant. The material sequenced was PBMCs, taken before TCRalphabeta/CD19-depleted stem cell transplant. CDR3 sequence (DNA): TGTGCCAGCAGTTTCCTTCCGGGACAGGGCCTTGAAGCTTTCTTT. Protein sequence: CASSFLPGQGLEAFF.